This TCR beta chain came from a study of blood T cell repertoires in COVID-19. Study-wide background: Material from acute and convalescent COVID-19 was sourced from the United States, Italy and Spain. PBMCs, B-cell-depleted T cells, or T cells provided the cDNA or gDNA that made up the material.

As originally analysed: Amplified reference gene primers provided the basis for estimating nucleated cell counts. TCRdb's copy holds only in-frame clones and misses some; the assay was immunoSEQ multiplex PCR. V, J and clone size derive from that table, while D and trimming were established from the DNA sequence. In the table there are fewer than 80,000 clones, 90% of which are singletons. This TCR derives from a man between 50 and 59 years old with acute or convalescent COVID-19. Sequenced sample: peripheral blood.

This chain's CDR3 is CASSPNGRNTQYF. The CDR3 DNA sequence: TGCGCCAGCAGCCCAAACGGGAGGAATACGCAGTATTTT. The chain carries TRBV5-1 and TRBJ2-3; 7 bases are shared with TRBD2. The CDR3 loop spans 13 amino acids. J gave up 7 bases and V 4 bases, and 6 bases lay outside the gene matches. CDR1 is SGHRS, CDR2 YFSETQ, per germline.